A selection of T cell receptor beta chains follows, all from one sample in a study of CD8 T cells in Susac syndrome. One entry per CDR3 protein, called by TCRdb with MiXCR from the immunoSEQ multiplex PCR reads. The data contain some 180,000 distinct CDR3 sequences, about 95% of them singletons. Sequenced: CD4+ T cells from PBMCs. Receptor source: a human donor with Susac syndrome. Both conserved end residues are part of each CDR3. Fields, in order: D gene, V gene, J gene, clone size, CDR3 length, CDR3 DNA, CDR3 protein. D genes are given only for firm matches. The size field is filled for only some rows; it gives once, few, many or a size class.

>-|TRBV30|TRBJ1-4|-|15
TGTGCCTGGAGTGTACTTGTCGGCAGTAATGAAAAACTGTTTTTT
CAWSVLVGSNEKLFF
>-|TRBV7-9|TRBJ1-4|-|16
TGTGCCAGCAGCTTGTTCAGGGGACCGCCAAATGAAAAACTGTTTTTT
CASSLFRGPPNEKLFF
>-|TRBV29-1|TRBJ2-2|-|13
TGCAGCGTTGAAGGGGTCCTCACCGGGGAGCTGTTTTTT
CSVEGVLTGELFF
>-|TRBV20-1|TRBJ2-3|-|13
TGCAGTGCTAGAATTCGATTAGGGGATACGCAGTATTTT
CSARIRLGDTQYF
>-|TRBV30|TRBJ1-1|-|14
TGTGCCTGGACTCTGGGCATGTTGAACACTGAAGCTTTCTTT
CAWTLGMLNTEAFF
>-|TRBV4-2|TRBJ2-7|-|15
TGTGCCAGCAGCCAAGGAGGTTGGGGGGACTACGAGCAGTACTTC
CASSQGGWGDYEQYF
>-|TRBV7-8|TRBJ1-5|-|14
TGTGCCAGCAGCTTAGAAGTAGTGTGGGGGACCCAGCATTTT
CASSLEVVWGTQHF
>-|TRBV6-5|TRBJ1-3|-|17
TGTGCCAGCAGTTACTCAGGCAGTTCGGGAGGTGGAAACACCATATATTTT
CASSYSGSSGGGNTIYF
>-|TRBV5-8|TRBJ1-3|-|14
TGTGCCAGCAGGCGGGACATCTCTGGAAACACCATATATTTT
CASRRDISGNTIYF
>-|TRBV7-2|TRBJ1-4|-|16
TGTGCCAGCAGCCCACGGCACGGCCCCCCGGAGGAAAAACTGTTTTTT
CASSPRHGPPEEKLFF
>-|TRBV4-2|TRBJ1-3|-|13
TGTGCCAGCAGCCAGATCTCTGGAAACACCATATATTTT
CASSQISGNTIYF
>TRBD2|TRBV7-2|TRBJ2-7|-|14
TGTGCCAGCCTAACGACTAGCGGATCCTACGAGCAGTACTTC
CASLTTSGSYEQYF
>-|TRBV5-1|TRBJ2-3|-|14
TGCGCCAGCAGTTCGCGGGGAGACACAGATACGCAGTATTTT
CASSSRGDTDTQYF
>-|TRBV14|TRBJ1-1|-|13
TGTGCCAGCAGCCAAGAAATGAACACTGAAGCTTTCTTT
CASSQEMNTEAFF
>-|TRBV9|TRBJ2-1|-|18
TGTGCCAGCAGCGTGGGCGGATTTCGAAGCCCTACCTACAATGAGCAGTTCTTC
CASSVGGFRSPTYNEQFF
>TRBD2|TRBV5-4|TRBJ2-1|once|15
TGTGCCAGCAGGTTAGCGGGGGGCCGTCGCAATGAGCAGTTCTTC
CASRLAGGRRNEQFF
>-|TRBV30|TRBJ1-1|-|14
TGTGCCTGGAGTCCGGGACTACAGAACACTGAAGCTTTCTTT
CAWSPGLQNTEAFF
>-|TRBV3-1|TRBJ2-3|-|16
TGTGCCAGCAGCCAAGCGTACAGGGGAGGGGGGAGTACGCAGTATTTT
CASSQAYRGGGSTQYF
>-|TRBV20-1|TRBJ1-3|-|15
TGCAGTGCTAGTGGCGACAATGTCTTTGGAAACACCATATATTTT
CSASGDNVFGNTIYF
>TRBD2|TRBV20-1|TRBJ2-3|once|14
TGCAGTGCTGACCTAGCGGAAAACACAGATACGCAGTATTTT
CSADLAENTDTQYF
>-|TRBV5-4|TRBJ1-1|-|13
TGTGCCAGCAGCTTCAGGAGGGACACTGAAGCTTTCTTT
CASSFRRDTEAFF
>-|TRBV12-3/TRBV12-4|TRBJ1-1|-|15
TGTGCCAGCAGTTCCCAAACCCTGACACAGGGTGAAGCTTTCTTT
CASSSQTLTQGEAFF
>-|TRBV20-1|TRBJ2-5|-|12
TGCAGTGCTTCAGGGGACCAAGAGACCCAGTACTTC
CSASGDQETQYF
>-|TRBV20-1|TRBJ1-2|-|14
TGCAGTGCTATGCCTCGAGGGCTCGTCCGGGGCTACACCTTC
CSAMPRGLVRGYTF
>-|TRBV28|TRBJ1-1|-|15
TGTGCCAGCAGTGCCCCGGGGGGTCGGAACACTGAAGCTTTCTTT
CASSAPGGRNTEAFF
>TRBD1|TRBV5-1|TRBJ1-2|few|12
TGTGCCAGCAGCCTACAGGGGGACGGCTACACCTTC
CASSLQGDGYTF
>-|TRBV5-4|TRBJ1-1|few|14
TGTGCCAGCAGCTTGGGGGCCGGGAACACTGAAGCTTTCTTT
CASSLGAGNTEAFF
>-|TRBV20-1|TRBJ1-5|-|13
TGCAGTGCTAGAGACAGGAGGGGTCAGCCCCAGCATTTT
CSARDRRGQPQHF
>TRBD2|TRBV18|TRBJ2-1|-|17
TGTGCCAGCTCACCACCGGCCGTAGCGGGGCCCCAGAGAGAGCAGTTCTTC
CASSPPAVAGPQREQFF
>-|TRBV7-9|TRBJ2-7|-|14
TGTGCCAGCAGCTCGACGGGCGGAGTTTACGAGCAGTACTTC
CASSSTGGVYEQYF
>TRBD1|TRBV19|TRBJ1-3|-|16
TGTGCCAGTAGTCCGCGGACAGGCGCCTCTGGAAACACCATATATTTT
CASSPRTGASGNTIYF
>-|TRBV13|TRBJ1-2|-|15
TGTGCCAGCAGCTCTTGGACCCCGGGAGACTATGGCTACACCTTC
CASSSWTPGDYGYTF
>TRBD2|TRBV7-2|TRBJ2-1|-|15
TGTGCCAGCAGAGCAGGACTAGCGGGAGTACGCGAGCAGTTCTTC
CASRAGLAGVREQFF
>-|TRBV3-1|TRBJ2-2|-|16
TGTGCCAGCAGCCAATACCTCCGAGTAGGGACCGGGGAGCTGTTTTTT
CASSQYLRVGTGELFF